This T cell receptor beta chain was profiled in a study of T cell responses to AZD1222 COVID-19 vaccine. This CDR3 region has 15 residues. Germline V gene sequence: CDR1 SGHVS, CDR2 FQNEAQ. Trimming removed 5 bases at V and 0 bases at J, with 12 bases between. TCRdb's copy holds only in-frame clones and misses some; the assay was immunoSEQ multiplex PCR. The sample lists 90,000 to 150,000 clones; just over 85% were seen once. The chain is built from TRBV7-8 and TRBJ2-3, with a possible D match to TRBD2 (7 bases). The sequence was collected from an adult who received the AZD1222 COVID-19 vaccine. Specimen: peripheral blood, collected 28 days after the second AZD1222 dose. The CDR3 is CASSPEGGSTDTQYF. CDR3 DNA: TGTGCCAGCAGCCCCGAGGGGGGGAGCACAGATACGCAGTATTTT.